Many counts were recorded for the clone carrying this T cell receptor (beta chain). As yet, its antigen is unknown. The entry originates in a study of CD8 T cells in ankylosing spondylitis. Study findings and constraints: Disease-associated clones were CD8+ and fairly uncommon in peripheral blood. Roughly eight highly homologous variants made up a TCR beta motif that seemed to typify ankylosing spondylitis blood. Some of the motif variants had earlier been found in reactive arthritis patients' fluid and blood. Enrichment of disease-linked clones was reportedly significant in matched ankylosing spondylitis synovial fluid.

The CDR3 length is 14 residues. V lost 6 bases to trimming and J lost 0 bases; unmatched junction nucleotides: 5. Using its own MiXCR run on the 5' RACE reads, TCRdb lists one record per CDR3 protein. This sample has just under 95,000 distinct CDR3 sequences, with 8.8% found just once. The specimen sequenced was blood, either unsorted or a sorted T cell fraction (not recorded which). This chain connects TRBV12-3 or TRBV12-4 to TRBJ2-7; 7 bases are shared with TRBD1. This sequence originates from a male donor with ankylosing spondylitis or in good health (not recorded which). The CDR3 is CASRRDSSSYEQYF. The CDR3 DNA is TGTGCCAGCAGGAGGGACAGTAGCTCCTACGAGCAGTACTTC.